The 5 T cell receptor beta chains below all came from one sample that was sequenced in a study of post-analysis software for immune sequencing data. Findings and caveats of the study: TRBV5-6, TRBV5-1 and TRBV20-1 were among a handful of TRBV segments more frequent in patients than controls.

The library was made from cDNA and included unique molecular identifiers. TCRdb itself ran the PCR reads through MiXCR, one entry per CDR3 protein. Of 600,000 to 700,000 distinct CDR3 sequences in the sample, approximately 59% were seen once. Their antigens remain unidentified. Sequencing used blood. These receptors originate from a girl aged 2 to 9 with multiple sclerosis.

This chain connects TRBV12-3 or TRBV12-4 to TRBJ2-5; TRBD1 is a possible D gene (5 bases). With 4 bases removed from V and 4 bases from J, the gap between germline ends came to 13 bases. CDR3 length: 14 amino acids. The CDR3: CASSSTQTVETQYF. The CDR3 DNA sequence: TGTGCCAGCAGTTCCACACAGACAGTAGAGACCCAGTACTTC.

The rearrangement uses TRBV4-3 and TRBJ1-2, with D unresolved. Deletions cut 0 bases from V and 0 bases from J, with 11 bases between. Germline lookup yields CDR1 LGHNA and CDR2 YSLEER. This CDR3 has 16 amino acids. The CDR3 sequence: CASSQDLRSSNYGYTF. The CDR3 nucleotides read TGCGCCAGCAGCCAAGATCTAAGGTCCTCTAACTATGGCTACACCTTC.

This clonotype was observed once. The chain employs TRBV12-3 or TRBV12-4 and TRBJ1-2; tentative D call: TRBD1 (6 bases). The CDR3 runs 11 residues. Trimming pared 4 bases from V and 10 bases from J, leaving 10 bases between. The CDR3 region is CASSSRTDYTF. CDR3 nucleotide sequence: TGTGCCAGCAGTTCGCGGACAGACTACACCTTC.

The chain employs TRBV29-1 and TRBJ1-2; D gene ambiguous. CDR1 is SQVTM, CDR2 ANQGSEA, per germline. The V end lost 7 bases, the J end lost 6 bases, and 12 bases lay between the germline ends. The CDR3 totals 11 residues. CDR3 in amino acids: CSADGGNGYTF. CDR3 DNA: TGCAGCGCTGACGGCGGGAATGGCTACACCTTC.

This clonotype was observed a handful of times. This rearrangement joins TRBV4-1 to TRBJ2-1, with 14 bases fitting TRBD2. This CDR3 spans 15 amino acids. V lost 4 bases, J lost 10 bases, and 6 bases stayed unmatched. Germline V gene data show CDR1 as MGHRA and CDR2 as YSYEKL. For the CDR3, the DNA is TGCGCCAGCAGCCCGACTAGCGGGAGGGGAAGGGAGCAGTTCTTC. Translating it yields CASSPTSGRGREQFF.